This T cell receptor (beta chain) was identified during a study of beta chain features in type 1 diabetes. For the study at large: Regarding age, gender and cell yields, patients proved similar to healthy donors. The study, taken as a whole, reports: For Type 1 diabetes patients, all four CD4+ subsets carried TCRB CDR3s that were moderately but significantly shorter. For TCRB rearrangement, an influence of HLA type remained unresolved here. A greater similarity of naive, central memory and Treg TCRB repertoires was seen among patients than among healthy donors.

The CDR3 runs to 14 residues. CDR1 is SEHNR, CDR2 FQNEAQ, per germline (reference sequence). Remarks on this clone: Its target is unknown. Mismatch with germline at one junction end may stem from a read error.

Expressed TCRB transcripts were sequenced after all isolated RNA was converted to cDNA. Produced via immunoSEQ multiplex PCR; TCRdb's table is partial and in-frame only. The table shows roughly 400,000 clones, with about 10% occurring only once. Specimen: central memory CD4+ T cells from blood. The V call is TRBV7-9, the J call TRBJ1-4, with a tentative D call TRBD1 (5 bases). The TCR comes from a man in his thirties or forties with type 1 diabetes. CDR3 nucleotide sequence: TGCGCCAGCAGCCAAAATCTCGGGGGTGAAAAACTGTTTTTT. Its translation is CASSQNLGGEKLFF. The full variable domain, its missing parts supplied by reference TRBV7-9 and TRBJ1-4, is DTGVSQNPRHKITKRGQNVTFRCDPISEHNRLYWYRQTLGQGPEFLTYFQNEAQLEKSRLLSDRFSAERPKGSFSTLEIQRTEQGDSAMYLCASSQNLGGEKLFFGSGTQLSVL.